The T cell receptor beta chain described here comes from a study of blood T cell repertoires in COVID-19. Looking at the study overall: Samples representing acute and convalescent COVID-19 were sourced from the United States, Italy and Spain.

This CDR3 contains 13 residues. V was shortened by 5 bases and J by 6 bases, with 11 bases between the two germline ends. Germline V gene sequence: CDR1 LNHDA, CDR2 SQIVND (reference sequence). TCRdb's copy holds only in-frame clones and misses some; the assay was immunoSEQ multiplex PCR. The profile shows about 50,000 clones, more than 90% of them singletons. This clonotype was obtained from a human donor in a cohort sampled during active COVID-19. The chain carries TRBV19 and TRBJ1-5; D gene uncertain. Sequenced material: peripheral blood. The CDR3 DNA follows: TGTGCCAGTAGTGGGCCGACGAGTCAGCCCCAGCATTTT. Protein sequence: CASSGPTSQPQHF.